This entry describes one T cell receptor (beta chain). Its antigen is unknown. The junction differs from germline at one of its ends, possibly a read error. This sample is part of a study of response to subunit inactivated influenza vaccine. TCRdb used MiXCR to reprocess the RT-PCR reads, holding one entry per CDR3 protein. Of around 650,000 distinct CDR3 sequences in the sample, more than 15% were seen once. This CDR3 region has 14 residues. Regarding the study as a whole: It was the authors' suggestion that each seasonal influenza vaccination recruits few new T cells.

The source material was PBMCs from blood, sampled about 13 days after vaccination. The chain carries TRBV12-3 or TRBV12-4 and TRBJ1-1, with D uncertain. The TCR was taken from a man between 50 and 59 years old who received an inactivated influenza vaccine. The CDR3 region has the DNA TGTGCGAGCAAGACCTGGGGAATGAACACTGAAGCTTTCTTT. It yields the protein CASKTWGMNTEAFF.